The clone carrying this TCR beta chain was counted a few times. Its antigen is undetermined. V lost 4 bases, J lost 6 bases, and 2 bases stayed unmatched. The CDR3 consists of 14 residues. Germline lookup yields CDR1 SQVTM and CDR2 ANQGSEA. This sample was included in a study of T cells in Graves' hyperthyroidism and ophthalmopathy. The study's findings and limits: Most thyroid clonotypes expanded above 0.001 were also detected in blood.

The investigators amplified TCR beta CDR3 regions from RNA transcripts. HTBI primers were employed in a first-round RT-PCR of the TCR CDR3. TCRdb used MiXCR to reprocess the multiplex PCR reads, holding one entry per CDR3 protein. The sample has some 770,000 distinct CDR3 sequences, about 16% seen once. The TCR was taken from a man aged 18 to 29 with Graves' hyperthyroidism. Sequences were obtained from blood. V is TRBV29-1 and J is TRBJ2-1; 14 bases map to TRBD2. In nucleotides, the CDR3 is TGCAGCGTTGGAGGGACTAGCGGGAGCAATGAGCAGTTCTTC. It yields the protein CSVGGTSGSNEQFF.